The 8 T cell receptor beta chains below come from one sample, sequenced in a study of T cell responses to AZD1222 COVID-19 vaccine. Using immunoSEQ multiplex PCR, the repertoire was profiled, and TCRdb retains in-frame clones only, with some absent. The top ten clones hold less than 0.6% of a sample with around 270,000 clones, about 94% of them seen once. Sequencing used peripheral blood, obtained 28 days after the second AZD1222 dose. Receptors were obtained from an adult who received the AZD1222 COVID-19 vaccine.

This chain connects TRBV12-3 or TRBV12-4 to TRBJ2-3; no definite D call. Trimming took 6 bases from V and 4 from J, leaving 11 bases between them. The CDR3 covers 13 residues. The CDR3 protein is CASSLVTPDTQYF. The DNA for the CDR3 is TGTGCCAGCAGCCTCGTGACCCCAGATACGCAGTATTTT.

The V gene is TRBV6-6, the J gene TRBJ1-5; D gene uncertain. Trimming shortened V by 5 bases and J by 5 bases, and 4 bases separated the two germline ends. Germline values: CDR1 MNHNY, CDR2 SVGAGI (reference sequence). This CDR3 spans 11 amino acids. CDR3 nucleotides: TGTGCCAGCAGTCCCGATCAGCCCCAGCATTTT. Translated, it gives CASSPDQPQHF.

This CDR3 reads CASSLTKGARTDTQYF. CDR3 nucleotides: TGTGCCAGCAGCCTCACCAAGGGGGCAAGGACAGATACGCAGTATTTT. The rearrangement joins TRBV3-1 (or the pseudogene TRBV3-2) to TRBJ2-3; 7 nucleotides agree with TRBD1. Germline V gives CDR1 LGHDT, CDR2 YNNKEL (reference sequence). J lost 3 bases, V lost 4 bases, and 10 bases had no gene match. The CDR3 length is 16 residues.

CDR3 amino acids: CASSLTGQRGDEQYF. CDR3 coding DNA: TGTGCCAGCAGCTTGACTGGACAGCGGGGTGACGAGCAGTACTTC. V usage is TRBV5-5 and J usage is TRBJ2-7, with a tentative D call TRBD2 (7 bases). Per germline, CDR1 SGHKS and CDR2 YYEKEE (reference sequence). V lost 1 base and J lost 5, with 16 bases in between. The length of the CDR3 is 15 residues.

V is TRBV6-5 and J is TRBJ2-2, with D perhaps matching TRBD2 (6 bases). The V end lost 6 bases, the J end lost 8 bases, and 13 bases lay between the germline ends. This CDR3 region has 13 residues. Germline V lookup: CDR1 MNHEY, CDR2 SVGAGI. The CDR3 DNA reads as TGTGCCAGCAGGAGGACTAAAGGGGGGGAGCTGTTTTTT. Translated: CASRRTKGGELFF.

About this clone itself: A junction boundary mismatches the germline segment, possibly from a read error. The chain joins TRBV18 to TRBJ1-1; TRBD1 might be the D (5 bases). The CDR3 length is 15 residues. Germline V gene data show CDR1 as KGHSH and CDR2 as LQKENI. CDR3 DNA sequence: TGTGCCAGCTCACCAGGGACTTACGTAAACACTGAGGCTTTCTTT. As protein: CASSPGTYVNTEAFF.

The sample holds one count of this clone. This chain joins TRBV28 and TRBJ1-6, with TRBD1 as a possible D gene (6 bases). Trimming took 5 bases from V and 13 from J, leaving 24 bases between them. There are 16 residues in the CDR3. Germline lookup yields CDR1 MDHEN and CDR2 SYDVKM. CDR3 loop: CASSHSGWVGGHPLHF. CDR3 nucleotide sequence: TGTGCCAGCAGTCACTCCGGGTGGGTGGGGGGCCATCCCCTCCACTTT.

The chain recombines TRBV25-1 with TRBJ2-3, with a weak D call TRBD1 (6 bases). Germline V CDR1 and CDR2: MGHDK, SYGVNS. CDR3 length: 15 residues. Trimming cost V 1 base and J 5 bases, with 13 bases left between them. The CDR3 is CASSESVIRGDTQYF. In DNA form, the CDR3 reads TGTGCCAGCAGTGAATCGGTTATCAGGGGAGATACGCAGTATTTT.